This passage covers 8 T cell receptor beta chains from one sample sequenced in a study of PD-1 blockade in mismatch repair-deficient tumors. Data came from immunoSEQ multiplex PCR; TCRdb stores just in-frame clones and leaves some out. The sample has roughly 130,000 clones; about 88% are singletons. This specimen was peripheral blood, taken just under 74 weeks after starting pembrolizumab. These receptors were obtained from an adult with mismatch repair-deficient cancer.

This chain uses TRBV29-1 with TRBJ2-2; tentatively, D is TRBD1 (6 bases). CDR1 and CDR2 (germline): SQVTM, ANQGSEA. V lost 7 bases and J 5 bases, leaving 11 bases between the germline ends. The length of the CDR3 is 12 residues. CDR3 protein: CSAPQGTGELFF. The DNA of the CDR3 is TGCAGCGCACCACAGGGAACCGGGGAGCTGTTTTTT.

The V gene is TRBV28, the J gene TRBJ1-2; D unclear. V lost 4 bases and J lost 1, with 7 bases in between. From germline, CDR1 is MDHEN and CDR2 SYDVKM. The CDR3 spans 13 residues. CDR3 sequence reads: CASSYGVNYGYTF. CDR3 coding DNA: TGTGCCAGCAGTTACGGCGTTAACTATGGCTACACCTTC.

The chain employs TRBV30 and TRBJ2-7, with D perhaps being TRBD1 or TRBD2 (5 bases each). Germline CDR1 GTSNPN, CDR2 SVGIG (reference sequence). Trimming stripped 0 bases from V and 2 bases from J, with 11 bases between. The CDR3 runs 14 residues. CDR3 DNA sequence: TGTGCCTGGAGTGTACTGTCGGGACCCTACGAGCAGTACTTC. Its protein is CAWSVLSGPYEQYF.

This sequence joins TRBV30 and TRBJ2-4, with TRBD1 identical over 8 bases. This CDR3 has 18 amino acids. Germline V gives CDR1 GTSNPN, CDR2 SVGIG (reference sequence). V dropped 3 bases and J dropped 0; count of bases not matched to a gene: 13. CDR3 sequence: CAWRPGQGRRLAKNIQYF. CDR3 DNA: TGTGCCTGGAGGCCTGGACAGGGTAGGAGGCTAGCCAAAAACATTCAGTACTTC.

The chain is built from TRBV7-6 and TRBJ2-2, with D unclear. Germline V gene sequence: CDR1 SGHVS, CDR2 FNYEAQ. Between the trimmed V and J ends, which lost 2 bases and 0 bases, there was a span of 1 base. This CDR3 has 13 amino acids. As DNA, the CDR3 is TGTGCCAGCAGCTTAACGAACACCGGGGAGCTGTTTTTT. The encoded protein is CASSLTNTGELFF.

V and J are TRBV5-1 and TRBJ1-2, with 12 nucleotides matching TRBD1. V shed 0 bases and J 4 bases; nucleotides not matched to a gene: 10. This CDR3 region has 18 residues. Germline V CDR1 and CDR2: SGHRS, YFSETQ. CDR3 nucleotides: TGCGCCAGCAGCTTGGCCGGGACAGGGGGCCGCATCGGCTATGGCTACACCTTC. It encodes CASSLAGTGGRIGYGYTF. Supplemented by reference TRBV5-1 and TRBJ1-2, the full variable domain reads KAGVTQTPRYLIKTRGQQVTLSCSPISGHRSVSWYQQTPGQGLQFLFEYFSETQRNKGNFPGRFSGRQFSNSRSEMNVSTLELGDSALYLCASSLAGTGGRIGYGYTFGSGTRLTVV.

The V and J genes are TRBV4-2 and TRBJ2-7; TRBD2 aligns across 10 bases. V shed 5 bases and J 2 bases; nucleotides not matched to a gene: 3. Germline V CDR1 and CDR2: LGHNA, YNFKEQ. This CDR3 has 14 residues. Here the CDR3 DNA reads TGTGCCAGCAGCAAGCGGGAGGGGACCTACGAGCAGTACTTC. This sequence encodes CASSKREGTYEQYF.

The rearrangement links TRBV5-8 to TRBJ2-2; 11 bases match TRBD1. Unmatched junction bases numbered 8, after V lost 4 bases and J lost 6 bases. This CDR3 comprises 16 residues. CDR1 SGHTS and CDR2 YDEGEE come from the germline V gene. CDR3 residues: CASSAGTGGIAGELFF. In DNA, the CDR3 is TGTGCCAGCAGCGCAGGGACAGGGGGAATAGCCGGGGAGCTGTTTTTT.